This T cell receptor (beta chain) appears in the sequencing data of a study of OX40 agonist ivuxolimab in advanced cancers. Study-level information: Of mixed ages from about 23 to 79 and averaging approximately 60 years, the group was approximately 80% male.

This clone was seen more than once but under ten times. This CDR3 is 15 amino acids long. Trimming cost V 0 bases and J 2 bases, with 11 bases left between them. Germline V gene sequence: CDR1 MNHEY, CDR2 SMNVEV (reference sequence). Sequencing used immunoSEQ multiplex PCR; TCRdb keeps in-frame clones, though not all of them. This sample has tens of thousands of clones; about 73% occur once, and the top ten carry about 5.4%. Sequenced here: CD4+ or CD8+ T cells sorted from blood, sampled in a trial of the OX40 agonist ivuxolimab. This TCR came from an adult with an advanced solid tumor such as melanoma, head and neck, liver or kidney cancer. This sequence joins TRBV27 and TRBJ2-7, with no clear D. CDR3 in amino acids: CASSLSTGPAYEQYF. In DNA, the CDR3 is TGTGCCAGCAGTTTATCAACTGGTCCGGCCTACGAGCAGTACTTC.